These T cell receptor beta chains were read from a single sample in a study of T cells in localized non-small cell lung cancer. Sequencing used immunoSEQ multiplex PCR; TCRdb keeps in-frame clones, though not all of them. The sample lists some 55,000 clones, about 83% occurring once. The sample was peripheral blood, taken before any cancer treatment. Receptors originate from a female donor of 60 years or more with stage II squamous cell lung carcinoma. The CDR3 runs from the conserved cysteine through the conserved F or W. Some rows mark clone size as missing; the rest say once, few, many or name a class of expanded clone.

CASRRQGGSNQPQHF 15 few TRBJ1-5 TRBV6-5
CASSFRGYNSPLHF 14 NA TRBJ1-6 TRBV27
CASSLGQDYEQYF 13 NA TRBJ2-7 TRBV7-7
CASIGDMKTEAFF 13 NA TRBJ1-1 TRBV19
CASSLGPGRGQETQYF 16 NA TRBJ2-5 TRBV6-6
CASSDRVEPGTEAFF 15 NA TRBJ1-1 TRBV6-5
CASSVQGFEKLFF 13 NA TRBJ1-4 TRBV19
CASSSGARTDTQYF 14 NA TRBJ2-3 TRBV7-9
CATSRGTSGNTIYF 14 once TRBJ1-3 TRBV10-3
CASGLGVNTEAFF 13 NA TRBJ1-1 TRBV12-5
CASSTGPETDTQYF 14 NA TRBJ2-3 TRBV19
CASSPANYGYTF 12 NA TRBJ1-2 TRBV5-1
CASSIGVNQPYGYTF 15 NA TRBJ1-2 TRBV19
CASSPGTGTAFF 12 NA TRBJ1-1 TRBV14
CASSLLKASGELFF 14 NA TRBJ2-2 TRBV7-2
CASGHGSNQPQHF 13 NA TRBJ1-5 TRBV6-1
CASSLILFGGETQYF 15 NA TRBJ2-5 TRBV11-2
CASSVADQANYGYTF 15 NA TRBJ1-2 TRBV9
CASSRSADNYGYTF 14 NA TRBJ1-2 TRBV18
CASSLGGGSLYNEQFF 16 NA TRBJ2-1 TRBV5-4
CASSIVKVEGNYGYTF 16 NA TRBJ1-2 TRBV19
CASSPGRVSNQPQHF 15 NA TRBJ1-5 TRBV18
CASTPEDYHTDTQYF 15 NA TRBJ2-3 TRBV6-1
CASSLYSHLAKNIQYF 16 NA TRBJ2-4 TRBV5-6
CASSALTASPGVFFAGELFF 20 NA TRBJ2-2 TRBV2
CASSYSENSPLHF 13 NA TRBJ1-6 TRBV6-6
CASSFQGSTEAFF 13 NA TRBJ1-1 TRBV6-6
CAWTTGPNQPQHF 13 NA TRBJ1-5 TRBV30
CASSLDGGNYGYTF 14 NA TRBJ1-2 TRBV11-2
CASSIASLAGHEQYF 15 NA TRBJ2-7 TRBV19
CSVRRQGSSYEQYF 14 once NA TRBV29-1
CASSPRQGSEAFF 13 NA TRBJ1-1 TRBV7-6
CASSFTFGAGSEVYGYTF 18 NA TRBJ1-2 TRBV5-8
CASRLERANSYEQYF 15 NA TRBJ2-7 TRBV12-2
CASSEYRELFF 11 NA TRBJ2-2 TRBV2
CTLGPSGYTF 10 NA TRBJ1-2 TRBV6-6
CAWRRTGGADTQYF 14 NA TRBJ2-3 TRBV30
CASSPGTASPPQHF 14 few TRBJ1-5 TRBV7-2
CASSQPSTPYNEQFF 15 NA TRBJ2-1 TRBV7-2
CATVDRARYEQYF 13 NA TRBJ2-7 TRBV6-5
CASSSGQITSPLHF 14 NA TRBJ1-6 TRBV7-2
CASRTGLLETQYF 13 NA TRBJ2-5 TRBV2
CAISGDGAEAFF 12 NA TRBJ1-1 TRBV10-3
CASQGDGRTDTQYF 14 NA TRBJ2-3 TRBV21-1
CASSPDPLSEAFF 13 NA TRBJ1-1 TRBV6-4
CASSFPSGGHRDTQYF 16 few TRBJ2-3 TRBV7-9
CSVASGMNTEAFF 13 few TRBJ1-1 TRBV29-1
CASSFSGRMDYGYTF 15 NA TRBJ1-2 TRBV6-6
CSVGDRGSGNTIYF 14 NA TRBJ1-3 TRBV29-1
CASSLDGDEQYF 12 NA TRBJ2-7 TRBV11-2
CASSLRGGAGELFF 14 NA TRBJ2-2 TRBV7-9
CASSLVHSTYEQYF 14 NA TRBJ2-7 TRBV5-1
CASSVDRVATNEKLFF 16 NA TRBJ1-4 TRBV7-2
CSVLGKAGSDLNYGYTF 17 NA TRBJ1-2 TRBV29-1